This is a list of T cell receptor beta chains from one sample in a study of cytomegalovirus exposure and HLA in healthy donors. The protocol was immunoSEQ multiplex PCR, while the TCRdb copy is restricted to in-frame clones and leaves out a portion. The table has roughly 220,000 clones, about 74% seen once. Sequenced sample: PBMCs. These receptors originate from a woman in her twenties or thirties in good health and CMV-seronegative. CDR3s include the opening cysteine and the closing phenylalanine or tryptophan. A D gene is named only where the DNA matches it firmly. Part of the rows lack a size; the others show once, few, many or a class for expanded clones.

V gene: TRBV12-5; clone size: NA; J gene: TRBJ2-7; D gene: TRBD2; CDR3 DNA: TGTGCTAGTGGTTTGGCGGGGGGGGATTACGAGCAGTACTTC; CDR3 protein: CASGLAGGDYEQYF
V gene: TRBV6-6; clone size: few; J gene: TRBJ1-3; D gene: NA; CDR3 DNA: TGTGCCAGCAGTTCCCCTCAGTACTCTGGAAACACCATATATTTT; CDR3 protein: CASSSPQYSGNTIYF
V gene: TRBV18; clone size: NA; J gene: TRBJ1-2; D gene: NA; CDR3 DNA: TGTGCCAGCTCACCACCCAGAACAACTAACTATGGCTACACCTTC; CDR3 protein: CASSPPRTTNYGYTF
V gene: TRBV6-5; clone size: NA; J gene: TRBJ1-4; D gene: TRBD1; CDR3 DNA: TGTGCCAGCGCTAAAACAGGGGGTAAAGAAAAACTGTTTTTT; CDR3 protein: CASAKTGGKEKLFF
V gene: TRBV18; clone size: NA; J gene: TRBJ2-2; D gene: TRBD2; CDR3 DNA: TGTGCCAGCTCACTGACTAGCGGGAGGGCCCGGAACACCGGGGAGCTGTTTTTT; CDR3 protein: CASSLTSGRARNTGELFF
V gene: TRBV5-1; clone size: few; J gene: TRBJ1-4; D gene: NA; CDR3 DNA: TGCGCCAGCAGCTTTAGTACTTCGGGAAGCCCGAATGAAAAACTGTTTTTT; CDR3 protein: CASSFSTSGSPNEKLFF
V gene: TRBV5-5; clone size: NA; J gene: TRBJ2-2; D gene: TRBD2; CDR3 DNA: TGTGCCAGCAGCTTGGAGGGACTAGCGAGAACCGGGGAGCTGTTTTTT; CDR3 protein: CASSLEGLARTGELFF
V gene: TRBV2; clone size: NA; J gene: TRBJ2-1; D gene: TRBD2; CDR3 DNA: TGTGCCAGCAGACCAGGACTAGCGGGCAACAATGAGCAGTTCTTC; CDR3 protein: CASRPGLAGNNEQFF
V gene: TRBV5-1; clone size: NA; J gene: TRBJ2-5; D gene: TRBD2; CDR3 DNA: TGCGCCAGCAGCTTGAATGGCGGGGGGGCCCAAGAGACCCAGTACTTC; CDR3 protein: CASSLNGGGAQETQYF
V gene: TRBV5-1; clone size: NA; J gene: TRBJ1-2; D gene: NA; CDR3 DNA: TGCGCCAGCAGCTTGGTCTTCGGGGGGCTTTCTAACTATGGCTACACCTTC; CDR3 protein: CASSLVFGGLSNYGYTF
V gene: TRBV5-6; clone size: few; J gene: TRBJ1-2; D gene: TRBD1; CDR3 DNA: TGTGCCAGCAGCTTGAGTGGGACAGGGACAAATGGCTACACCTTC; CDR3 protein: CASSLSGTGTNGYTF
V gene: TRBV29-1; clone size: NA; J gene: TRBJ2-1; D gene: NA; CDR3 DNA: TGCAGCGTTGAAGGCCTAGCAGGAGAGAGTTACAATGAGCAGTTCTTC; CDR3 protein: CSVEGLAGESYNEQFF
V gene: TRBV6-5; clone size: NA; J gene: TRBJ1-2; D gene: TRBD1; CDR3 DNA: TGTGCCAGCAGTTACTCCCGGGACAGGGATGGCTACACCTTC; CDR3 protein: CASSYSRDRDGYTF
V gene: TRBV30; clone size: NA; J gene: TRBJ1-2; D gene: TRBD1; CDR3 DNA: TGTGCCTTAAGCCGGGACAGGGGGCGGCACGGCTATGGCTACACCTTC; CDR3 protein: CALSRDRGRHGYGYTF
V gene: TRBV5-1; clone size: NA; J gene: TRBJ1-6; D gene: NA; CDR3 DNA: TGCGCCAGCTCGACTACTAATTCACCCCTCCACTTT; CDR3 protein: CASSTTNSPLHF
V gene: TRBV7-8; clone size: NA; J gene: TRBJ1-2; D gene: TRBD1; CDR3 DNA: TGTGCCAGCAGCCTTGGGGACAGCCCCTGGGGCTACACCTTC; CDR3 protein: CASSLGDSPWGYTF
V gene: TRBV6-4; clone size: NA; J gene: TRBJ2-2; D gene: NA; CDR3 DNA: TGTGCCAGCAGGCCGACTAGTTACACCGGGGAGCTGTTTTTT; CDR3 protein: CASRPTSYTGELFF
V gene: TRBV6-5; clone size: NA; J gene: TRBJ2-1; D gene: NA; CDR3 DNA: TGTGCCAGCAGAGGGAGCGGGTTACCCTACAATGAGCAGTTCTTC; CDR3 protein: CASRGSGLPYNEQFF
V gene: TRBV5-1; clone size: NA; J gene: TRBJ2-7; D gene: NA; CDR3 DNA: TGCGCCAGCAGCCCCTCGAGTTTGCGGGAACGCTCCTACGAGCAGTACTTC; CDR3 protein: CASSPSSLRERSYEQYF
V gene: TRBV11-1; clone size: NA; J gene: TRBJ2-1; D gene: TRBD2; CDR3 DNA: TGTGCCAGCAGCTCAGAACTAGCGGGGGCCTACAATGAGCAGTTCTTC; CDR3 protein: CASSSELAGAYNEQFF
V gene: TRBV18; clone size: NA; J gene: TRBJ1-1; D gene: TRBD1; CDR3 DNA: TGTGCCAGCTCAGCCAGGACAGGGTTTGGCACTGAAGCTTTCTTT; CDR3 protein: CASSARTGFGTEAFF
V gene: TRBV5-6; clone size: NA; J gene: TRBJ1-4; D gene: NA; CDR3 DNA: TGTGCCAGCAGCTGGGCGCCAACTAATGAAAAACTGTTTTTT; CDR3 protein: CASSWAPTNEKLFF
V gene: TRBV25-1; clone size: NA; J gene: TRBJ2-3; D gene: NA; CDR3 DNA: TGTGCCAGCAGTGAACTGAACAGGGAGACAGATACGCAGTATTTT; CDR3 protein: CASSELNRETDTQYF
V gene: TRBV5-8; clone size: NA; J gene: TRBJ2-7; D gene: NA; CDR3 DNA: TGTGCCAGCAGCTTGAGAGGGATGGCCTACGAGCAGTACTTC; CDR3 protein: CASSLRGMAYEQYF
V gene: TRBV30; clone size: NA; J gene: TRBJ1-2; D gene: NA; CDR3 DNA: TGTGCCTGGAGTGTACAAACCTCTGGTGGCTACACCTTC; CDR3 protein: CAWSVQTSGGYTF
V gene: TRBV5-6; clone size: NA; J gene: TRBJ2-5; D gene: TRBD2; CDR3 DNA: TGTGCCAGCAGCTTGGCTAGCGGAGAGACCCAGTACTTC; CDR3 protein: CASSLASGETQYF
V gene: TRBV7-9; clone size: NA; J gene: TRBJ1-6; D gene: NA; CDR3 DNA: TGTGCCAGCAGCTTAGAGGGGCAGGGTGGTTCACCCCTCCACTTT; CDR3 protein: CASSLEGQGGSPLHF
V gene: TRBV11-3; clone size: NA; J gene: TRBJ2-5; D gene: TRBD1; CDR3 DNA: TGTGCCAGCAGCTCACAGGGGGCGCTGGGGGAGACCCAGTACTTC; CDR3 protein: CASSSQGALGETQYF
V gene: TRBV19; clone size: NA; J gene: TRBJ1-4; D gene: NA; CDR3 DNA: TGTGCCAGTAGCGCGAGGGAGTTTGGTGAAAAACTGTTTTTT; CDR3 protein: CASSAREFGEKLFF
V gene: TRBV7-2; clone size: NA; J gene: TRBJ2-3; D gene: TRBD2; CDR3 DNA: TGTGCCAGCAGCTTAAGCCGCGGGAGAGGTTGGGATACGCAGTATTTT; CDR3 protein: CASSLSRGRGWDTQYF
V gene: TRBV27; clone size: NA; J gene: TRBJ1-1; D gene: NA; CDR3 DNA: TGTGCCAGCAGTTTATCTGCAGGAATGAACACTGAAGCTTTCTTT; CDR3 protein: CASSLSAGMNTEAFF
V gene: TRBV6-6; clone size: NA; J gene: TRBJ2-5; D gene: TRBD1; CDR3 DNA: TGTGCCAGCAGTTACGTGACAGGGGGGGAGACCCAGTACTTC; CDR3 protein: CASSYVTGGETQYF
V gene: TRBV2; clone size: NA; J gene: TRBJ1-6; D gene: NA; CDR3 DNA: TGTGCCACCGCGGGAGGGGGAGATCCTAATTCACCCCTCCACTTT; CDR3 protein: CATAGGGDPNSPLHF
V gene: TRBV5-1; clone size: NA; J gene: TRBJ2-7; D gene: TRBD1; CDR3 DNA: TGCGCCAGCAGCGGCGGGACAGGGCTTACCGAGCAGTACTTC; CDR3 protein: CASSGGTGLTEQYF
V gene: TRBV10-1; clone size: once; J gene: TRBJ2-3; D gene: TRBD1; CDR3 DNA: TGCGCCAGCTCCCGGGACAGGAGCTTCACAGATACGCAGTATTTT; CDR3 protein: CASSRDRSFTDTQYF
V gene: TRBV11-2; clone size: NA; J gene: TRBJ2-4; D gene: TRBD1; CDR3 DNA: TGTGCCAGCACCGACAGGGAAAAAAACATTCAGTACTTC; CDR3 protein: CASTDREKNIQYF
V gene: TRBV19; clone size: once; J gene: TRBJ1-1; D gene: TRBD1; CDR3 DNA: TGTGCCAGTAGGTACAGGGGGGGCACTGAAGCTTTCTTT; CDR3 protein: CASRYRGGTEAFF
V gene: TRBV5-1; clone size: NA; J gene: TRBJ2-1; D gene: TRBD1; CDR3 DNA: TGCGCCAGCAGCATCACGACAGGGACATACAATGAGCAGTTCTTC; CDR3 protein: CASSITTGTYNEQFF
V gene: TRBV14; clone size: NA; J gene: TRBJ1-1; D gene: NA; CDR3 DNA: TGTGCCAGCAGCCAAGATTCCAGGACTGAAGCTTTCTTT; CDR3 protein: CASSQDSRTEAFF
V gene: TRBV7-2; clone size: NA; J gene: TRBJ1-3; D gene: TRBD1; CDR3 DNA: TGTGCCAGCAGCTCTTATCTTGCCGGGACAGGGGGCGCCACCATATATTTT; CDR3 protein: CASSSYLAGTGGATIYF
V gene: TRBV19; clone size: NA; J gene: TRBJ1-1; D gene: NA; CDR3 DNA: TGTGCCAGTAGTATCCACCGGGACTTTAGCACTGAAGCTTTCTTT; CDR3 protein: CASSIHRDFSTEAFF
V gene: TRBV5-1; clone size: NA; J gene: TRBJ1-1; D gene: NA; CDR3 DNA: TGCGCCAGCAGGTTGGCCGTGAACACTGAAGCTTTCTTT; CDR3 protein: CASRLAVNTEAFF
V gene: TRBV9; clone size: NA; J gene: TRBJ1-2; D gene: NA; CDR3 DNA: TGTGCCAGCAGCGTACGGGAAACAGAAGGCTACACCTTC; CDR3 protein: CASSVRETEGYTF
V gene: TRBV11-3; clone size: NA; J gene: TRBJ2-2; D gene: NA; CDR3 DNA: TGTGCCAGCAGCTTAGCCCTACAGGGTGAGGTCCACGCCGGGGAGCTGTTTTTT; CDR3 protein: CASSLALQGEVHAGELFF
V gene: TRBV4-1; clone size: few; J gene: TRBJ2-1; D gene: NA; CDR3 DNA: TGCGCCAGCAGCCAATCTTACAGGGATTCGGATGAGCAGTTCTTC; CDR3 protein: CASSQSYRDSDEQFF
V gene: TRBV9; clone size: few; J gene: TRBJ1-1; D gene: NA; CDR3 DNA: TGTGCCAGCAGCGTAGAATCGGGGGGTCTGTCGGACACTGAAGCTTTCTTT; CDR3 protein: CASSVESGGLSDTEAFF
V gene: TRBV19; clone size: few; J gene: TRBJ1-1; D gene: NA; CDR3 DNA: TGTGCCAGACATGGGGGAGGCACTGAAGCTTTCTTT; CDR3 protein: CARHGGGTEAFF
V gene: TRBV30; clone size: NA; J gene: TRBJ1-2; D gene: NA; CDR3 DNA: TGTGCCTGGAAACCGGGTTCAGGGGCGGATGGCTACACCTTC; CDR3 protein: CAWKPGSGADGYTF
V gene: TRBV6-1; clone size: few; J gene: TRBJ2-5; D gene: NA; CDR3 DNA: TGTGCCAGCAGGGCTGTGGAGACCCAGTACTTC; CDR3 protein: CASRAVETQYF
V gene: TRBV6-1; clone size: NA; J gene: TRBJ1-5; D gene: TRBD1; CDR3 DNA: TGTGCCAGCAGTCCGGACAGGTATAGCAATCAGCCCCAGCATTTT; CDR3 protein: CASSPDRYSNQPQHF
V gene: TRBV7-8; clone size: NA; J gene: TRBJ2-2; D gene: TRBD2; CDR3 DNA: TGTGCCAGCAGCTTAGTCCAGCGGGAGGGATCCGGGGAGCTGTTTTTT; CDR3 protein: CASSLVQREGSGELFF
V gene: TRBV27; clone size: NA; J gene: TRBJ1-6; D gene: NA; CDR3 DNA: TGTGCCAGCAGTTTATCTCCGGCATCGTCGGGCTATAATTCACCCCTCCACTTT; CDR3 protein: CASSLSPASSGYNSPLHF
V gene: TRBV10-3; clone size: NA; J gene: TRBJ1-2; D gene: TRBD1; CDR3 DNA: TGTGCCATCAGTGAGTCCAGGACAGGGCACTTTTATGGCTACACCTTC; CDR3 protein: CAISESRTGHFYGYTF
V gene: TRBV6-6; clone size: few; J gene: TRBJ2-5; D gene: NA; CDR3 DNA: TGTGCCAGCAGTTACTTTGGAGAAGAGACCCAGTACTTC; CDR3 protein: CASSYFGEETQYF